This TCR beta chain stems from a study of human T cells and chemical hapten exposure. Study summary: Chiefly women, the patients showed alopecia areata, totalis or universalis. The study, taken as a whole, reports: TCRs whose frequency exceeded 1 in 1000 remained the same following DPC sensitization.

A few counts support this clonotype. Antigen specificity is unknown. Time point of the sample: patch test 3, about 24 weeks after DPC sensitization. Stated treatment: therapeutic diphenylcyclopropenone sensitization with weekly scalp DPC. CDR1 is KGHDR and CDR2 is SFDVKD in the germline V gene. The CDR3 is 15 amino acids. The ends were cut back, 3 bases at V and 1 base at J, with 11 bases in the middle. TCRdb processed the RACE reads anew with MiXCR; each CDR3 protein has one entry. The sample has more than 95,000 distinct CDR3 sequences; less than 35% are singletons. The sequence was obtained from a man aged 35-49 years with alopecia areata. Some clones in this sample may be carry-over from other donors' samples. The source material was whole blood, sampled in connection with sensitization to the hapten diphenylcyclopropenone (DPC). The chain is built from TRBV24-1 and TRBJ2-5; D remains ambiguous. The CDR3 protein is CATSDPDRFQETQYF. DNA for the CDR3: TGTGCCACCAGTGATCCGGACCGTTTCCAAGAGACCCAGTACTTC.